This TCR beta chain was recovered during a study of blood T cell repertoires in COVID-19 (dated by TCRdb to the early 2020s). General notes on the study: Samples covering the acute and convalescent phases of COVID-19 were provided by collaborators in the United States, Italy and Spain. The material from the prospective study consisted of cDNA or gDNA derived from T cells, B-cell-depleted T cells, or PBMCs. Subjects who had been exposed to COVID-19, were actively infected with it, or had recovered from it provided the deeply sampled blood TCRbeta repertoires that made up the dataset. The repertoires were released in a freely available public database intended as a resource for research on the immune response to SARS-CoV-2. Samples came from the ongoing ImmuneRACE study (first 160 participants) plus 1,254 subjects from 6 global collaborators. The sample metadata nearly always contained a de-identified subject ID, COVID-19 status, age in years and sex. Where HLA class I and class II types were available, the types were taken from metadata supplied by the sample provider, not from assay-based typing.

The germline V gene sets CDR1 to LGHNA and CDR2 to YSLEER. Ends trimmed: V by 2 bases, J by 6 bases; bases unmatched to a gene: 10. The CDR3 has 15 amino acids, counting the end cysteine and phenylalanine. Only the CDR3 part of the read is kept: 45 bases, read in frame from the first base. Note on this clone: Which antigen it targets is not known. Base qualities are not recorded, but no much larger clone differs from it by a single base.

The immunoSEQ Assay, a bias-controlled multiplex PCR, was used to amplify TCRbeta CDR3 regions from genomic DNA. In the authors' own workflow: Nucleated cell counts per sample were estimated from amplification of reference gene primers within the assay. Sequence reads were collapsed and filtered to measure the absolute abundance of every unique TCRbeta CDR3 rearrangement. Productive Simpson clonality was computed per sample as the square root of Simpson's diversity index over productive rearrangements. The table was pulled from immuneACCESS by TCRdb, which kept in-frame rearrangements only. Such tables lose some clones; where checked, under half of the loss comes from unresolved V genes, and the rest has no known cause. That table supplies the V and J calls and clone size; D and trimming were determined from the DNA. A total of some 40,000 clones appear in this sample, around 80% of them only once. The biggest ten clones account for approximately 15% of the sample.

What the authors observed across the whole study: The amount of clinical and demographic metadata varied by source and participant and was provided uncurated.

Whole blood was collected in K2EDTA tubes by collaborating institutions according to the institutions' own protocols. For TCRbeta analysis, collaborator samples were shipped as frozen whole blood, as isolated PBMCs, or as DNA extracted from either sample type. This chain is built from TRBV4-3 and TRBJ2-7; the junction holds 7 bases that match TRBD1. The origin of this receptor is a man aged 70 or older with acute or convalescent COVID-19. The sample taken for sequencing was peripheral blood. CDR3 reads: CASSQNRGRSGEQYF. At the DNA level, the sequence is TGCGCCAGCAGCCAAAACAGGGGACGGTCTGGCGAGCAGTACTTC.